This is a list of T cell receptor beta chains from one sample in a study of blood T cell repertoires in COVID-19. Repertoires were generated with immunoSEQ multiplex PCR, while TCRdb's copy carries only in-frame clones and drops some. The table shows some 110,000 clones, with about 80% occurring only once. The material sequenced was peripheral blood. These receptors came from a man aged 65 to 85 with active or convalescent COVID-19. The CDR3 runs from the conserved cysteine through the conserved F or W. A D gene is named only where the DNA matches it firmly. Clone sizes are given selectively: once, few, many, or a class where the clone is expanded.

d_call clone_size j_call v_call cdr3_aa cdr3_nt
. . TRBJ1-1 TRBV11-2 CASSLDRRAEAFF TGTGCCAGCAGCTTAGATCGCCGGGCTGAAGCTTTCTTT
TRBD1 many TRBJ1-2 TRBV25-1 CASMDRRNGYTF TGTGCCAGCATGGACAGGAGGAATGGCTACACCTTC
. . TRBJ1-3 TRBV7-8 CASSSPYRDSGNTIYF TGTGCCAGCAGCTCGCCGTACAGGGACTCTGGAAACACCATATATTTT
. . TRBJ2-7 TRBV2 CASSVRYEQYF TGTGCCAGCAGTGTCCGCTACGAGCAGTACTTC
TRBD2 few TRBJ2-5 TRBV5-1 CASSLASSGSETQYF TGCGCCAGCAGCTTGGCGAGTAGCGGGAGCGAGACCCAGTACTTC
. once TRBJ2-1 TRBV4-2 CASSQDYRGKAYNEQFF TGTGCCAGCAGCCAAGATTATCGGGGAAAGGCGTACAATGAGCAGTTCTTC
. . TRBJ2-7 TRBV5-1 CASSLGGHEQYF TGCGCCAGCAGCTTGGGGGGCCACGAGCAGTACTTC
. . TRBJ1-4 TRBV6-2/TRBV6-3 CASSYAEGKLFF TGTGCCAGCAGTTATGCTGAGGGAAAACTGTTTTTT
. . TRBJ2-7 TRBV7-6 CASSFAGELYEQYF TGTGCCAGCAGCTTTGCAGGGGAACTCTACGAGCAGTACTTC
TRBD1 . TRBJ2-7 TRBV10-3 CAISEGTGKYEQYF TGTGCCATCAGTGAGGGGACAGGGAAGTACGAGCAGTACTTC
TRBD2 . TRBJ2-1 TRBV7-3 CASSLGLAGGIDEQFF TGTGCCAGCAGCTTAGGACTAGCGGGGGGTATCGATGAGCAGTTCTTC
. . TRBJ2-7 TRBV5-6 CASSLWQVATYEQYF TGTGCCAGCAGCTTGTGGCAGGTCGCTACCTACGAGCAGTACTTC
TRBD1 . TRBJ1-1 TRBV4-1 CASSQTGGNTEAFF TGCGCCAGCAGCCAGACAGGGGGTAACACTGAAGCTTTCTTT
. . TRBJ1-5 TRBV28 CASSRIGGNNQPQHF TGTGCCAGCAGTCGAATCGGAGGTAACAATCAGCCCCAGCATTTT
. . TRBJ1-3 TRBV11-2 CASSPDIGNTIYF TGTGCCAGCAGCCCCGACATCGGAAACACCATATATTTT
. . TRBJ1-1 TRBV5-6 CASSLATVTEAFF TGTGCCAGCAGCTTGGCCACAGTAACTGAAGCTTTCTTT
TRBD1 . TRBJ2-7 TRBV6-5 CASSIRTGGPYEQYF TGTGCCAGCAGTATTCGGACAGGGGGGCCCTACGAGCAGTACTTC
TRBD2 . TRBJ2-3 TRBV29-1 CSVGGLAGLSDTQYF TGCAGCGTTGGGGGACTAGCGGGTTTGTCAGATACGCAGTATTTT
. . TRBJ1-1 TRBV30 CAWSITMNTEAFF TGTGCCTGGAGCATCACAATGAACACTGAAGCTTTCTTT
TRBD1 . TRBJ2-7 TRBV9 CASSVGGQGSYEQYF TGTGCCAGCAGCGTAGGGGGACAGGGGTCCTACGAGCAGTACTTC
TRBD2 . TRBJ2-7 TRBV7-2 CASSLTGGFRYF TGTGCCAGCAGCTTAACCGGGGGGTTCAGGTACTTC
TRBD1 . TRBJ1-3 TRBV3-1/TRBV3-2 CASSHTGTDSGNTIYF TGTGCCAGCAGCCACACCGGGACAGACTCTGGAAACACCATATATTTT
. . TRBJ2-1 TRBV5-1 CASSLEGSSYNEQFF TGCGCCAGCAGCTTGGAAGGGAGCTCCTACAATGAGCAGTTCTTC
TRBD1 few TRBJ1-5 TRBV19 CASTNPGQVNQPQHF TGTGCCAGTACAAATCCGGGACAGGTCAATCAGCCCCAGCATTTT
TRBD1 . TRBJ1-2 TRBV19 CASSPGQGVKGYTF TGTGCCAGTAGTCCGGGACAGGGGGTCAAGGGCTACACCTTC
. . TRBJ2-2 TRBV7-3 CASSSTPGGFGELFF TGTGCCAGCAGCTCAACCCCGGGCGGGTTCGGGGAGCTGTTTTTT
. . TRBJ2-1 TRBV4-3 CASSQEHSSYNEQFF TGCGCCAGCAGCCAAGAGCACAGTTCCTACAATGAGCAGTTCTTC
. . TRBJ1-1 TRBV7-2 CASSLLSVRNTEAFF TGTGCCAGCAGCTTACTTTCGGTCCGAAACACTGAAGCTTTCTTT